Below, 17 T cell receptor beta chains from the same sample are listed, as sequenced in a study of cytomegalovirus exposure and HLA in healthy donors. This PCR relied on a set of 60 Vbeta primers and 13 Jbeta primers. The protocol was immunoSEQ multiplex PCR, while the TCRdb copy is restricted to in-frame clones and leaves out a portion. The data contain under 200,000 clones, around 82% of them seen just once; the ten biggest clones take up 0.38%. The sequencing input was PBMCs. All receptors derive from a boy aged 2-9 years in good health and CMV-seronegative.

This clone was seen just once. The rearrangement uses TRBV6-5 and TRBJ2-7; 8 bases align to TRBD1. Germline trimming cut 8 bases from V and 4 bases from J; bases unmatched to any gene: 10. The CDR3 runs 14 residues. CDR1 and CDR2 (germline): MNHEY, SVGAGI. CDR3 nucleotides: TGTGCCAGCCACCAGCCAGGGGGCTTGTACGAGCAGTACTTC. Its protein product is CASHQPGGLYEQYF.

The CDR3 region is CASSLRGTEAFF. CDR3 bases: TGTGCCAGCAGCTTACGGGGCACTGAAGCTTTCTTT. This chain uses TRBV5-8 with TRBJ1-1, with unresolved D. V dropped 2 bases and J dropped 4 bases, with 6 bases sitting between them. The CDR3 consists of 12 residues. Germline CDR1 and CDR2: SGHTS and YDEGEE.

The CDR3 region is CASSFNNEQFF. The CDR3 DNA reads as TGTGCCAGCAGTTTTAACAATGAGCAGTTCTTC. The chain couples TRBV28 to TRBJ2-1; D is undetermined. V was cut by 3 bases and J by 5 bases, with 2 bases left in between. CDR1 MDHEN and CDR2 SYDVKM come from the germline V gene. The CDR3 totals 11 residues.

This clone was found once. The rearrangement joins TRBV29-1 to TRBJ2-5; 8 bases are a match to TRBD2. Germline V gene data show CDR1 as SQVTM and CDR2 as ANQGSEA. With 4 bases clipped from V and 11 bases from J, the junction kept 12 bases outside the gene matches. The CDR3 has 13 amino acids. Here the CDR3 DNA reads TGCAGCGTTGTAAGCGGGGGATCTTGGGAGCAGTACTTC. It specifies CSVVSGGSWEQYF.

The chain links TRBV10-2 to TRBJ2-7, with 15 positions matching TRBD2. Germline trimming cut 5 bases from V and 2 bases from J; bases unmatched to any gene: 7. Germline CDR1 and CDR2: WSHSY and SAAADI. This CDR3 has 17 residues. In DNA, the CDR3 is TGCGCCAGCAGTCGGACTAGCGGGAGGGGGTACGCCTACGAGCAGTACTTC. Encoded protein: CASSRTSGRGYAYEQYF.

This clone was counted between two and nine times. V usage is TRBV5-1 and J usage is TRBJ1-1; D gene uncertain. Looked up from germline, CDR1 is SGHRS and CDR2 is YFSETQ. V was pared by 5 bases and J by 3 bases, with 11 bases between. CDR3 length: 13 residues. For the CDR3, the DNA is TGCGCCAGCAGGGCGGGAGTGGACACTGAAGCTTTCTTT. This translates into CASRAGVDTEAFF.

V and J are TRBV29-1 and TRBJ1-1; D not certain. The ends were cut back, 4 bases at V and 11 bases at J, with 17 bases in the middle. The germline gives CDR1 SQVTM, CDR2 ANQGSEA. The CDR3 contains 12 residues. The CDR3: CSVGGHQGAAFF. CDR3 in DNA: TGCAGCGTTGGCGGTCACCAAGGTGCGGCTTTCTTT.

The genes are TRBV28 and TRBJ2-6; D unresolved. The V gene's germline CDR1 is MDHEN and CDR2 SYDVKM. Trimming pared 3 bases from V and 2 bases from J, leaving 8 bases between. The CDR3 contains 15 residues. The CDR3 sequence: CASSLRFTGANVLTF. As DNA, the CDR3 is TGTGCCAGCAGTTTGCGGTTTACTGGGGCCAACGTCCTGACTTTC. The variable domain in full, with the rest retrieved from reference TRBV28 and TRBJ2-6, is DVKVTQSSRYLVKRTGEKVFLECVQDMDHENMFWYRQDPGLGLRLIYFSYDVKMKEKGDIPEGYSVSREKKERFSLILESASTNQTSMYLCASSLRFTGANVLTFGAGSRLTVL.

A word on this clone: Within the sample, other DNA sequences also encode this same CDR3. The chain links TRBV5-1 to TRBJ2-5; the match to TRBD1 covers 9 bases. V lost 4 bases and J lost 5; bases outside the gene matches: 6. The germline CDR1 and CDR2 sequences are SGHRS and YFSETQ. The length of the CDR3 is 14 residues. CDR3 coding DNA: TGCGCCAGCAGCCTGGAGACAGGGGGGGAGACCCAGTACTTC. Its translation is CASSLETGGETQYF.

CDR3 DNA: TGTGCCAGCGGACAGGGGGCGCCGGAGACCCAGTACTTC. Its translation is CASGQGAPETQYF. The chain uses TRBV28 and TRBJ2-5; 11 bases match TRBD1. CDR1 is MDHEN and CDR2 is SYDVKM in the germline V gene. This CDR3 region has 13 residues. J was trimmed by 5 bases and V by 8 bases; bases with no gene match: 4.

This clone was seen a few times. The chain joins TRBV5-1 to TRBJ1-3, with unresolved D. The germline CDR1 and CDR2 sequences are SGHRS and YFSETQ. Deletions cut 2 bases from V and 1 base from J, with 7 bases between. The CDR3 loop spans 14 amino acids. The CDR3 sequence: CASSFTESGNTIYF. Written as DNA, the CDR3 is TGCGCCAGCAGCTTTACCGAGTCTGGAAACACCATATATTTT.

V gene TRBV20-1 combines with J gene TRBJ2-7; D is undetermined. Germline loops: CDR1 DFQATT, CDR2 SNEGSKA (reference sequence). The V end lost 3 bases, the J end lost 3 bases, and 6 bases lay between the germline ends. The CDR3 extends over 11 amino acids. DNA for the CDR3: TGCAGTGCTAGGGGCAACTACGAGCAGTACTTC. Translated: CSARGNYEQYF.

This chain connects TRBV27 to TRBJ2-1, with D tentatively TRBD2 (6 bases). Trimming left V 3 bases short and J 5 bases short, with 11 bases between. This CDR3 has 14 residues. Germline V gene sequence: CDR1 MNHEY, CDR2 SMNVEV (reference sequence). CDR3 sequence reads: CASSFGLANNEQFF. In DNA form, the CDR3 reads TGTGCCAGCAGTTTTGGGCTAGCGAACAATGAGCAGTTCTTC.

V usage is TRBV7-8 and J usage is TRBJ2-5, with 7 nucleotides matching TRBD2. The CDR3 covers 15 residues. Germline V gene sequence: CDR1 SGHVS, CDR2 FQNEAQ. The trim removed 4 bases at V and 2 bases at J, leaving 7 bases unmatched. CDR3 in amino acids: CASSYGLVRQETQYF. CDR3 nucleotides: TGTGCCAGCAGCTATGGACTAGTTAGGCAAGAGACCCAGTACTTC.

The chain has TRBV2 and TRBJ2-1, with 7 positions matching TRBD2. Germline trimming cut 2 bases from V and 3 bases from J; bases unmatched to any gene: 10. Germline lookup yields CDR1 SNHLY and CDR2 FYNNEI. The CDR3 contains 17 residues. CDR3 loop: CASSEPLLKRGYNEQFF. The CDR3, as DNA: TGTGCCAGCAGTGAACCACTTTTAAAGCGGGGCTACAATGAGCAGTTCTTC.

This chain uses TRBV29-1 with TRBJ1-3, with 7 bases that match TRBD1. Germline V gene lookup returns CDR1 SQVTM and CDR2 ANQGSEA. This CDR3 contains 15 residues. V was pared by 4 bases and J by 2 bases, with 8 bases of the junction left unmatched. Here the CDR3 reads CSVGTGTATGNTIYF. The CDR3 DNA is TGCAGCGTTGGCACCGGGACAGCAACTGGAAACACCATATATTTT. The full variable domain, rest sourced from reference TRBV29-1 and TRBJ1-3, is SAVISQKPSRDICQRGTSLTIQCQVDSQVTMMFWYRQQPGQSLTLIATANQGSEATYESGFVIDKFPISRPNLTFSTLTVSNMSPEDSSIYLCSVGTGTATGNTIYFGEGSWLTVV.

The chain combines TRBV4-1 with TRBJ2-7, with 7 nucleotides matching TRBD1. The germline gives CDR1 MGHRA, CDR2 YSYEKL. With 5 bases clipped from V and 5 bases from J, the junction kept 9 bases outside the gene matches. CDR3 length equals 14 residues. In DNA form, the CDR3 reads TGCGCCAGCAGCTTTCGACAGGGCGGAAACGAGCAGTACTTC. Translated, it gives CASSFRQGGNEQYF.